The rows below give T cell receptor beta chains drawn from one sample of a study of shared clonotypes between healthy human individuals. The protocol was immunoSEQ multiplex PCR, while the TCRdb copy is restricted to in-frame clones and leaves out a portion. The table shows about 1.5 million clones, with under 99% occurring only once. The material sequenced was naive CD4+ T cells sorted from blood. These receptors were collected from a man aged 25 to 40 in good health. The conserved cysteine and the conserved F or W are not part of the CDR3 here. The order of the fields is D gene, J gene, V gene, CDR3 protein. D genes are given only for firm matches.

d_call: .
j_call: TRBJ2-7
v_call: TRBV10-3
cdr3_aa: AISEYVAGTYEQY

d_call: TRBD1
j_call: TRBJ2-7
v_call: TRBV15
cdr3_aa: ATSRDRPGQGSYEQY

d_call: .
j_call: TRBJ1-3
v_call: TRBV28
cdr3_aa: ASSPSRSGYSGNTIY

d_call: TRBD2
j_call: TRBJ2-2
v_call: TRBV18
cdr3_aa: ASSLPGGTGELF

d_call: .
j_call: TRBJ1-1
v_call: TRBV29-1
cdr3_aa: SVLRQVNTEAF

d_call: .
j_call: TRBJ2-1
v_call: TRBV11-2
cdr3_aa: ASSFPDLNEQF

d_call: .
j_call: TRBJ2-4
v_call: TRBV15
cdr3_aa: ATSSPGAAKNIQY

d_call: TRBD2
j_call: TRBJ2-3
v_call: TRBV10-2
cdr3_aa: ASSKEGLAGGRFADTQY

d_call: .
j_call: TRBJ2-6
v_call: TRBV5-1
cdr3_aa: ASSYFSGSGANVLT

d_call: .
j_call: TRBJ2-1
v_call: TRBV6-4
cdr3_aa: ASSEEGSYNEQF

d_call: TRBD1
j_call: TRBJ1-4
v_call: TRBV30
cdr3_aa: AWTPTRTGGVMKKLF

d_call: TRBD1
j_call: TRBJ2-7
v_call: TRBV5-1
cdr3_aa: ASSFGTGRNYEQY

d_call: .
j_call: TRBJ1-5
v_call: TRBV27
cdr3_aa: ASSLRASNQPQH

d_call: .
j_call: TRBJ1-2
v_call: TRBV15
cdr3_aa: ASAQGRTSNYGYT

d_call: .
j_call: TRBJ2-7
v_call: TRBV9
cdr3_aa: ASSVEGGTNSYEQY

d_call: .
j_call: TRBJ1-5
v_call: TRBV28
cdr3_aa: ASSLGGNNQPQH

d_call: TRBD2
j_call: TRBJ2-3
v_call: TRBV29-1
cdr3_aa: SVLGTSGRSTDTQY

d_call: TRBD2
j_call: TRBJ2-1
v_call: TRBV7-6
cdr3_aa: ASSRTSGEQF

d_call: .
j_call: TRBJ2-3
v_call: TRBV6-6
cdr3_aa: ATLYRDTQY

d_call: .
j_call: TRBJ2-5
v_call: TRBV10-3
cdr3_aa: AISVQTQETQY

d_call: .
j_call: TRBJ2-2
v_call: TRBV28
cdr3_aa: ASSRDGLGPGELF

d_call: .
j_call: TRBJ2-1
v_call: TRBV25-1
cdr3_aa: ASSSVIGSYNEQF

d_call: .
j_call: TRBJ2-2
v_call: TRBV7-2
cdr3_aa: ASSLGGLETGELF

d_call: .
j_call: TRBJ1-4
v_call: TRBV6-5
cdr3_aa: ASSYAGKLF

d_call: .
j_call: TRBJ2-5
v_call: TRBV2
cdr3_aa: ASSVDGGRKTQY

d_call: .
j_call: TRBJ2-7
v_call: TRBV5-1
cdr3_aa: ASSFWQGPSHEQY

d_call: TRBD2
j_call: TRBJ2-1
v_call: TRBV9
cdr3_aa: ASSGGTTFDEQF

d_call: .
j_call: TRBJ2-1
v_call: TRBV28
cdr3_aa: ASSLRPGHNEQF

d_call: TRBD2
j_call: TRBJ2-7
v_call: TRBV5-1
cdr3_aa: ASSLTSGADYEQY

d_call: TRBD1
j_call: TRBJ2-7
v_call: TRBV11-2
cdr3_aa: ASSTGTGGAPYEQY